These 12 T cell receptor beta chains came from one sample sequenced in a study of blood T cell repertoires in COVID-19 (dated by TCRdb to 2020 to 2021). The library was built by means of the immunoSEQ multiplex PCR assay. The immuneACCESS repertoire file appears here via TCRdb, limited to in-frame rearrangements. These files lack a portion of the clones; in checked studies, under half of the deficit traces to unresolved V genes, and the cause of the others is not known. In this sample the table shows approximately 300,000 clones, roughly 90% of which occur a single time. The ten biggest clones cover nearly 6.5% of the sample. The sample was peripheral blood. The receptors come from a young man who had recovered from COVID-19.

This chain uses TRBV30 with TRBJ1-5, with D hard to call. The CDR3 consists of 13 residues. Deletions cut 0 bases from V and 3 bases from J, with 6 bases between. Germline V gene data show CDR1 as GTSNPN and CDR2 as SVGIG (reference sequence). CDR3 sequence: CAWSVQINQPQHF. The CDR3 DNA sequence: TGTGCCTGGAGTGTACAGATCAATCAGCCCCAGCATTTT.

The chain employs TRBV6-6 and TRBJ2-7; the D gene is possibly TRBD1 (7 bases). This CDR3 is built from 16 residues. V was clipped by 4 bases and J by 4 bases, with 20 bases between them. CDR1 MNHNY and CDR2 SVGAGI come from the germline V gene (reference sequence). The CDR3 protein is CASSSFTGPGGYEQYF. The CDR3, as DNA: TGTGCCAGCAGTTCCTTTACTGGCCCAGGGGGGTACGAGCAGTACTTC.

The chain uses TRBV5-1 and TRBJ2-2, with D possibly matching TRBD2 (6 bases). The CDR3 runs to 15 residues. V was pared by 2 bases and J by 5 bases, with 13 bases between. The germline CDR1 and CDR2 sequences are SGHRS and YFSETQ. The CDR3 DNA follows: TGCGCCAGCAGCTTCGGACTGGGGGGAACCGGGGAGCTGTTTTTT. Translation gives CASSFGLGGTGELFF.

This sequence joins TRBV11-1 and TRBJ1-4, with D tentatively TRBD1 (5 bases). The CDR3 covers 15 residues. The V end lost 5 bases, the J end lost 3 bases, and 13 bases lay between the germline ends. Germline V CDR1 and CDR2: SGHAT, FQDESV (reference sequence). In DNA, the CDR3 is TGTGCCAGCAGCACTCAAGACAGCCCTAATGAAAAACTGTTTTTT. Translating it yields CASSTQDSPNEKLFF. Together with reference TRBV11-1 and TRBJ1-4, the CDR3 gives the full variable domain: EAEVAQSPRYKITEKSQAVAFWCDPISGHATLYWYRQILGQGPELLVQFQDESVVDDSQLPKDRFSAERLKGVDSTLKIQPAELGDSAMYLCASSTQDSPNEKLFFGSGTQLSVL.

V usage is TRBV19 and J usage is TRBJ1-1; 10 bases map to TRBD1. V dropped 6 bases and J dropped 2; count of bases not matched to a gene: 0. Per the germline V gene, CDR1 is LNHDA and CDR2 is SQIVND (reference sequence). The CDR3 totals 13 residues. The CDR3 here is CASRTGGNTEAFF. The CDR3 DNA sequence: TGTGCCAGTAGGACAGGGGGCAACACTGAAGCTTTCTTT.

The chain carries TRBV7-6 and TRBJ2-2, with a tentative D call TRBD2 (5 bases). V was pared by 4 bases and J by 0 bases, with 6 bases between. The CDR3 spans 14 residues. Germline-derived CDR1 and CDR2 are SGHVS and FNYEAQ. The CDR3 protein is CASSSGTNTGELFF. In DNA, the CDR3 is TGTGCCAGCAGCTCCGGGACGAACACCGGGGAGCTGTTTTTT.

The V gene is TRBV6-5, the J gene TRBJ1-4, with D hard to call. V was shortened by 0 bases and J by 7 bases, with 15 bases between the two germline ends. This CDR3 region has 16 residues. CDR1 is MNHEY, CDR2 SVGAGI, per germline. CDR3 DNA: TGTGCCAGCAGTTACTCTTTCTCGGGATCAGGTGAAAAACTGTTTTTT. It codes for CASSYSFSGSGEKLFF.

The chain employs TRBV7-9 and TRBJ2-1; no firm D call. V lost 1 base and J 8 bases, leaving 9 bases between the germline ends. The CDR3 consists of 13 residues. The germline CDR1 and CDR2 sequences are SEHNR and FQNEAQ (reference sequence). The CDR3 DNA reads as TGTGCCAGCAGCTTAGTACTCTTTGATGAGCAGTTCTTC. Residues: CASSLVLFDEQFF. The full variable domain, completed using reference TRBV7-9 and TRBJ2-1, is DTGVSQNPRHKITKRGQNVTFRCDPISEHNRLYWYRQTLGQGPEFLTYFQNEAQLEKSRLLSDRFSAERPKGSFSTLEIQRTEQGDSAMYLCASSLVLFDEQFFGPGTRLTVL.

V and J are TRBV24-1 and TRBJ2-1, with TRBD2 as a possible D gene (5 bases). The CDR3 spans 13 residues. The ends were cut back, 4 bases at V and 10 bases at J, with 13 bases in the middle. Germline lookup yields CDR1 KGHDR and CDR2 SFDVKD. The CDR3 is CATSEGSVTEQFF. CDR3 coding DNA: TGTGCCACCAGTGAAGGTAGCGTCACCGAGCAGTTCTTC.

The rearrangement uses TRBV20-1 and TRBJ2-7, with D possibly matching TRBD2 (6 bases). V dropped 3 bases and J dropped 3 bases, with 12 bases sitting between them. Looked up from germline, CDR1 is DFQATT and CDR2 is SNEGSKA (reference sequence). This CDR3 is 13 amino acids long. CDR3 DNA: TGCAGTGCTAGTAGCGGCTCTGTCTACGAGCAGTACTTC. This sequence encodes CSASSGSVYEQYF.

This clone was observed a few times. The rearrangement uses TRBV2 and TRBJ1-1; D ambiguous. Trimming pared 6 bases from V and 3 bases from J, leaving 17 bases between. The CDR3 consists of 15 residues. Germline loops: CDR1 SNHLY, CDR2 FYNNEI. The CDR3 DNA follows: TGTGCCAGCAGCCCCACCGGCGGCGGGTACACTGAAGCTTTCTTT. As protein: CASSPTGGGYTEAFF.

The chain joins TRBV11-1 to TRBJ2-1; TRBD1 matches at 7 bases. J lost 4 bases, V lost 5 bases, and 5 bases had no gene match. CDR3 length: 14 amino acids. CDR1 and CDR2 (germline): SGHAT, FQDESV (reference sequence). This CDR3 reads CASSPGTAYNEQFF. The CDR3 nucleotides read TGTGCCAGCAGCCCCGGGACAGCTTACAATGAGCAGTTCTTC.